This TCR beta chain was documented in a study of blood T cell repertoires in COVID-19. On the study more broadly: Samples taken during acute and convalescent COVID-19 were collected in the United States, Italy and Spain. T cells, B-cell-depleted T cells, or PBMCs supplied cDNA or gDNA.

In the authors' workflow: Nucleated cell counts were estimated from reference gene primer amplification. The assay was immunoSEQ multiplex PCR, and TCRdb's table has in-frame clones only and misses some. Clonal size and the V and J genes are those of that table, whereas D and trimming came from the DNA. This sample has over 130,000 clones, with more than 70% found just once. Germline assignment: CDR1 LNHDA and CDR2 SQIVND (reference sequence). The CDR3 spans 15 residues. The trim removed 2 bases at V and 3 bases at J, leaving 4 bases unmatched. Material: peripheral blood. J is TRBJ1-5 and V is TRBV19; 7 bases fit TRBD1. The clonotype originates from a human donor in a cohort sampled during active COVID-19. The DNA for the CDR3 is TGTGCCAGTAGTATAAAGGACAGGCCCAATCAGCCCCAGCATTTT. Amino acid sequence: CASSIKDRPNQPQHF.